This T cell receptor (beta chain) is from a study of blood T cell repertoires in COVID-19 (dated by TCRdb to between 2020 and 2021). Broadly, across the study: Samples covering the acute and convalescent phases of COVID-19 were provided by collaborators in the United States, Italy and Spain. Deeply sampled blood TCRbeta repertoires from subjects exposed to, actively infected with, or recovered from COVID-19 were included in the dataset. Where available, HLA class I and class II types were obtained from metadata supplied by the sample provider rather than from assay-based typing. The samples were drawn from the first 160 participants of the ongoing ImmuneRACE study and from roughly 1,300 subjects provided by 6 global collaborators. A de-identified subject ID, COVID-19 status, age in years and sex were almost always included in the sample metadata. The prospective study material was composed of cDNA or gDNA derived from T cells, B-cell-depleted T cells, or PBMCs. A freely available public database, intended as a resource for researchers studying the immune response to SARS-CoV-2, is where the repertoires were released. Findings and caveats that apply to the study as a whole: The amount of clinical and demographic metadata varied by source and participant and was provided uncurated.

A word on this clone: Its antigen has not been determined. The record has no base qualities; no much larger clone is one base away.

TCRbeta CDR3 regions were amplified from genomic DNA using the immunoSEQ Assay, a bias-controlled multiplex PCR. The original pipeline was this. The number of nucleated cells in each sample was estimated by amplification of reference gene primers within the assay. To quantify the absolute abundance of each unique TCRbeta CDR3 rearrangement, sequence reads were collapsed and filtered. For each sample, productive Simpson clonality was calculated as the square root of Simpson's diversity index over productive rearrangements. TCRdb re-hosts the immuneACCESS table, in-frame sequences only. Its copies lack some clones; in the studies checked, an unresolved V gene accounts for under half of them, and the cause for the rest is not known. V and J calls and clone size come straight from that table; D and trimming were deduced from the DNA. This sample has 200,000 to 250,000 clones in its table, and approximately 85% of those were observed once. The leading ten clones occupy approximately 2.1% of the sample.

Participants in the prospective study were enrolled through a virtual design, were aged about 18 to 89 years, and lived in fewer than 30 United States geographic areas. In the prospective study, participants were assigned to cohorts based on the clinical history participants reported in a screening survey and a study questionnaire. Recovered participants in ImmuneRACE Cohort 3 were defined as having two consecutive negative NP/OP PCR tests, clearance from a healthcare professional, or resolution of symptoms. Each participant in the prospective study had whole blood, serum and a nasopharyngeal or oropharyngeal swab collected by mobile phlebotomists. Over an approximately two-month period, participants in the prospective study had the option of providing additional blood draws and questionnaires. Before DNA extraction, blood samples from the prospective study were shipped at room temperature or frozen.

From the germline V gene, CDR1 is LGHNA and CDR2 is YNFKEQ. The cysteine opens and the phenylalanine closes a CDR3 of 16 amino acids. The retained sequence is limited to the CDR3, 48 bases, with the frame set at the first base. Deletion took 3 bases off V and 5 bases off J, with a span of 19 bases between the germline ends. The sequenced sample consisted of PBMCs or T cells enriched from blood (not recorded which). Recombination connected TRBV4-2 to TRBJ1-1; the D gene lacks a confident call. The receptor was derived from a woman aged 45-59 years who had recovered from COVID-19. CDR3 region: CASSHRPEAGGTEAFF. The bases read TGTGCCAGCAGCCACCGCCCGGAGGCCGGAGGGACTGAAGCTTTCTTT.